This T cell receptor (beta chain) was profiled in a study of metastatic and nonmetastatic thyroid tumors. Study overall: Repertoires were compared across blood and tumor or nodule tissue from malignant and benign thyroid patients. Regarding the study as a whole: According to reports, the diversity of TCR beta was significantly higher in malignant thyroid tumors than in benign nodules, and this held in both blood and tumor samples.

TCRdb redid the clone calls on the PCR reads using MiXCR. In the table there are roughly 40,000 clones, around 10% of which are singletons. No patient received treatment before thyroid surgery. This clone has just a few counts. Antigen: not known. This clone may be a read error of a much larger clone one base away. The CDR3 end shows no conserved phenylalanine or tryptophan, and so a read error is likely. The CDR3 length is 16 residues. Germline V CDR1 and CDR2: SNHLY, FYNNEI. The trim removed 5 bases at V and 4 bases at J, leaving 11 bases unmatched. The chain joins TRBV2 to TRBJ1-2, with 9 nucleotides matching TRBD1. The specimen sequenced was blood. The source is a male donor with papillary thyroid cancer or a benign thyroid nodule (not recorded which). Some clones in this sample may be carry-over from other donors' samples. The CDR3 spells CASSPRGQGLGYGYTL. The CDR3 DNA sequence: TGTGCCAGCAGTCCTCGGGGACAGGGACTTGGCTATGGCTACACCCTC.